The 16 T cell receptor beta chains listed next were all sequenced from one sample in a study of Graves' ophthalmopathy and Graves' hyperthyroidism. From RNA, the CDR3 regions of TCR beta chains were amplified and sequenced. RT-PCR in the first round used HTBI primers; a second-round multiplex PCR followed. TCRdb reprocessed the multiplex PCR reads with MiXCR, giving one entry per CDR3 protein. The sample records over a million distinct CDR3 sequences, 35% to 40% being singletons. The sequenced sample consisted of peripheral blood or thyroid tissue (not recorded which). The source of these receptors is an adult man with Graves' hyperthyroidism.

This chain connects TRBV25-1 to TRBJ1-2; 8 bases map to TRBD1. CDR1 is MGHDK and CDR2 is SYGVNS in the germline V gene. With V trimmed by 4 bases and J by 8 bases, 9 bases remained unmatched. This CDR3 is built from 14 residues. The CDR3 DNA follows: TGTGCCAGCAGTGCTAGAGGACAGGGTGGAGGCTACACCTTC. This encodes CASSARGQGGGYTF.

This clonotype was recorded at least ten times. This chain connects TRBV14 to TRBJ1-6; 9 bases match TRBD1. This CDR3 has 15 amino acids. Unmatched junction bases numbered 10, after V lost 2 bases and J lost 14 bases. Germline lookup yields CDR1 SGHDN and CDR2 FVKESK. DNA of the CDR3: TGTGCCAGCAGCCAACTCGGGACAGGGAGTTTCACCCTCCACTTT. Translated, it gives CASSQLGTGSFTLHF.

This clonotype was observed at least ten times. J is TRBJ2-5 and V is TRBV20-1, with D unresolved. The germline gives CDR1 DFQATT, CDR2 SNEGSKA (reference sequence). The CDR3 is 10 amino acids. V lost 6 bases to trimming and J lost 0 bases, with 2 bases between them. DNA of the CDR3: TGCAGTGCATACCAAGAGACCCAGTACTTC. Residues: CSAYQETQYF.

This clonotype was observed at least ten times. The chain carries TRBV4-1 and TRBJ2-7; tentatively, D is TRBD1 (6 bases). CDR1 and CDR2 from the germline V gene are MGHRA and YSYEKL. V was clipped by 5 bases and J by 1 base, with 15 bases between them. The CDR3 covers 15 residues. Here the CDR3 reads CASSTGTTRSYEQYF. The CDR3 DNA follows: TGCGCCAGCAGCACTGGGACAACGCGGTCCTACGAGCAGTACTTC.

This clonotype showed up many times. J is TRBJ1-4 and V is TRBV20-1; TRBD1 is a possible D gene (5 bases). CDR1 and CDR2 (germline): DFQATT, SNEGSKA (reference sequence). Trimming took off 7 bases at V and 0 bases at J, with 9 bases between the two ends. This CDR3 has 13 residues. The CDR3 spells CSGQGATNEKLFF. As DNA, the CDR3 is TGCAGTGGGCAGGGTGCAACTAATGAAAAACTGTTTTTT.

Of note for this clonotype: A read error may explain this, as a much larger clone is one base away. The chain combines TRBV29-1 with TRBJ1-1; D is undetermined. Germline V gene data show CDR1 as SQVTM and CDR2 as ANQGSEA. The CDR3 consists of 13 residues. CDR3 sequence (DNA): TGCAGCGTGACCGGGTCCTCGAACACTGAAGCTTCCTTT. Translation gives CSVTGSSNTEASF.

CDR3 DNA sequence: TGCAGTGCTAGCCTCCCCGGGACTGGACTCACAGATACGCAGTATTTT. Its protein is CSASLPGTGLTDTQYF. This chain links TRBV20-1 with TRBJ2-3; D might be TRBD2 (6 bases). The CDR3 consists of 16 residues. The germline V gene has CDR1 DFQATT and CDR2 SNEGSKA (reference sequence). V lost 3 bases and J lost 2, with 18 bases in between.

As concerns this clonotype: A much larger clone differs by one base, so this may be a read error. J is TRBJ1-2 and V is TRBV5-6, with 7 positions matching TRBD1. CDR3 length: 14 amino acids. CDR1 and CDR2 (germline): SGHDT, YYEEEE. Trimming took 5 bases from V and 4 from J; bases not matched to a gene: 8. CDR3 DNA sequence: TGTGCCAGCAGGAGGACAGGCTTAGTCTATGGCTACACCTTC. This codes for CASRRTGLVYGYTF.

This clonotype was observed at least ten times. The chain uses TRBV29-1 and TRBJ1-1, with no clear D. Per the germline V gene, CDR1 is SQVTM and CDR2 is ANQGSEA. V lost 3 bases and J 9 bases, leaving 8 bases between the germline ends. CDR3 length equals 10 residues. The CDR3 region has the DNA TGCAGCGTTGAGTCAGTAAAAGCTTTCTTT. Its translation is CSVESVKAFF.

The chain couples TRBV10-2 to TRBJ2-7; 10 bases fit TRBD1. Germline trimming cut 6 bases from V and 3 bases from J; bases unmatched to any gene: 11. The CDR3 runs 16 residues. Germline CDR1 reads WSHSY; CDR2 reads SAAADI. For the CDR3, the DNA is TGCGCCAGCAGCGTCCCCCGGGACAGGGGCGACTACGAGCAGTACTTC. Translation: CASSVPRDRGDYEQYF.

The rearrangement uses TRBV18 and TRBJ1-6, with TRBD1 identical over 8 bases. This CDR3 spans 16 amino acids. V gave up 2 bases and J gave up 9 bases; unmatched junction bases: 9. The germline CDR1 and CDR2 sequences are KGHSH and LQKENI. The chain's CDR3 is CASSPGTGMGFSPLHF. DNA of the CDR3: TGTGCCAGCTCACCAGGGACAGGAATGGGGTTTTCACCCCTCCACTTT. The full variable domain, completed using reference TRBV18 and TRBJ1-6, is NAGVMQNPRHLVRRRGQEARLRCSPMKGHSHVYWYRQLPEEGLKFMVYLQKENIIDESGMPKERFSAEFPKEGPSILRIQQVVRGDSAAYFCASSPGTGMGFSPLHFGNGTRLTVT.

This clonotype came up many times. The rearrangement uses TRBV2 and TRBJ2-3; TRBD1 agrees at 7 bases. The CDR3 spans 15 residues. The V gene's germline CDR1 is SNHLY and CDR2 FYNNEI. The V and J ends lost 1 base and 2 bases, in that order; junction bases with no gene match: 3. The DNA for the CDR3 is TGTGCCAGCAGTGAAGGACAGGGAACCACAGATACGCAGTATTTT. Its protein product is CASSEGQGTTDTQYF.

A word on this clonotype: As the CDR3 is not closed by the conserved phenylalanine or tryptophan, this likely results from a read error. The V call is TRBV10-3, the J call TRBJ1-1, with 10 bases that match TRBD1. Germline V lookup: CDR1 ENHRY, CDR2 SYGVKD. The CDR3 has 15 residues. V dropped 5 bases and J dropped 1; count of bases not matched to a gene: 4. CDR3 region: CAISLGQGRNTEAFL. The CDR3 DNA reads TGTGCCATCAGTCTGGGACAGGGGCGGAACACTGAAGCTTTCCTT.

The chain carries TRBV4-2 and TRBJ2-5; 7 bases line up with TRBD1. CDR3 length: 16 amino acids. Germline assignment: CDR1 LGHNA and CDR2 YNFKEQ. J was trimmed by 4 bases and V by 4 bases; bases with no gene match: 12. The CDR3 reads CASSPHRGLIGETQYF. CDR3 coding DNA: TGTGCCAGCAGCCCCCACAGGGGCCTGATAGGAGAGACCCAGTACTTC.

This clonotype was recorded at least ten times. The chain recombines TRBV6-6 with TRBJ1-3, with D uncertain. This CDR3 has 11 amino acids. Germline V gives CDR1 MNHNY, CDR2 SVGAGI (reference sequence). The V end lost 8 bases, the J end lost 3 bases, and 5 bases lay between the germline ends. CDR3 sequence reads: CASGFGNTIYF. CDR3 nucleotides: TGTGCCAGCGGGTTTGGAAACACCATATATTTT.

The CDR3 is CASSSSRSYGYTF. The CDR3 coding sequence is TGTGCCAGCAGTTCGTCCCGTTCGTATGGCTACACCTTC. The V and J genes are TRBV7-9 and TRBJ1-2, with D hard to call. The germline CDR1 and CDR2 sequences are SEHNR and FQNEAQ (reference sequence). The CDR3 totals 13 residues. Trimming shortened V by 6 bases and J by 5 bases, and 13 bases separated the two germline ends. The full variable domain, rest sourced from reference TRBV7-9 and TRBJ1-2, is DTGVSQNPRHKITKRGQNVTFRCDPISEHNRLYWYRQTLGQGPEFLTYFQNEAQLEKSRLLSDRFSAERPKGSFSTLEIQRTEQGDSAMYLCASSSSRSYGYTFGSGTRLTVV.